The sample holds many counts of the clone carrying this TCR beta chain. No antigen is known for it. These data are taken from a study of cytomegalovirus exposure and HLA in healthy donors. Study-level background: The platform used for the approximately 130 validation repertoires matched that of the 600 to 800 first-cohort repertoires, a later analysis reported.

The protocol was immunoSEQ multiplex PCR, while the TCRdb copy is restricted to in-frame clones and leaves out a portion. The table shows roughly 190,000 clones, with roughly 86% occurring only once. V lost 3 bases and J 1 base, leaving 7 bases between the germline ends. CDR3 length: 13 residues. Germline V gene sequence: CDR1 SGHRS, CDR2 YFSETQ. Study-level points and caveats: Specific recognition of CMV antigens was confirmed in vitro for three chains (all CMV-associated). Some TCR beta chains (164 of them) were listed as cytomegalovirus-associated. Reported results showed that the classifier diagnosed cytomegalovirus status with high specificity and sensitivity.

The chain has TRBV5-1 and TRBJ1-1; D not resolved. The sequence came from a man aged 25-45 years in good health and CMV-seropositive. Sequenced: PBMCs. The CDR3 protein is CASSSVRNTEAFF. The CDR3 DNA reads as TGCGCCAGCAGCTCTGTACGGAACACTGAAGCTTTCTTT.